In its sample, the clone carrying this T cell receptor beta chain was seen a few times. This sample is part of a study of blood T cells in healthy people across ages. It was with a sample-barcoded 5' primer and a J-beta primer mix that a second PCR of roughly 7 to 12 cycles was run. TCRdb redid the calling of the 5' RACE reads with MiXCR, one entry per CDR3 protein. This table holds roughly 700,000 distinct CDR3 sequences, around 48% found once. Unmatched junction bases numbered 11, after V lost 4 bases and J lost 8 bases. The CDR3 length is 16 residues. Germline V gene data show CDR1 as MNHEY and CDR2 as SVGAGI.

Sequenced: blood. This sequence joins TRBV6-5 and TRBJ1-2; 12 bases align to TRBD1. The TCR sequence derives from a woman aged 60-75 years in good health. The CDR3 protein is CASSSSGTGGARGYTF. The CDR3, as DNA: TGTGCCAGCAGTTCATCCGGGACAGGGGGCGCCCGGGGCTACACCTTC.